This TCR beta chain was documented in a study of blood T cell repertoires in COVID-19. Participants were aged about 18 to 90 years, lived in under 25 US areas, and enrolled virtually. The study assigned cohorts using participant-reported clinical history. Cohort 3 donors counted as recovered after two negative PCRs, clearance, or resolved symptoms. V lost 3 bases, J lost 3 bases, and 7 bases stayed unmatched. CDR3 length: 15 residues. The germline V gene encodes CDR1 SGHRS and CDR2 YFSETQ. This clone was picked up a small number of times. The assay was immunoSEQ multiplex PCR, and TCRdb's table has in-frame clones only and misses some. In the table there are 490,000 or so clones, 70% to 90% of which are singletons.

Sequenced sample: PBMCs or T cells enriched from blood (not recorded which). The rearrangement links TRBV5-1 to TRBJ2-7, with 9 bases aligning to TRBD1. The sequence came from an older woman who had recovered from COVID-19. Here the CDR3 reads CASSSMDRGGYEQYF. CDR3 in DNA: TGCGCCAGCAGCTCGATGGACAGGGGAGGCTACGAGCAGTACTTC.